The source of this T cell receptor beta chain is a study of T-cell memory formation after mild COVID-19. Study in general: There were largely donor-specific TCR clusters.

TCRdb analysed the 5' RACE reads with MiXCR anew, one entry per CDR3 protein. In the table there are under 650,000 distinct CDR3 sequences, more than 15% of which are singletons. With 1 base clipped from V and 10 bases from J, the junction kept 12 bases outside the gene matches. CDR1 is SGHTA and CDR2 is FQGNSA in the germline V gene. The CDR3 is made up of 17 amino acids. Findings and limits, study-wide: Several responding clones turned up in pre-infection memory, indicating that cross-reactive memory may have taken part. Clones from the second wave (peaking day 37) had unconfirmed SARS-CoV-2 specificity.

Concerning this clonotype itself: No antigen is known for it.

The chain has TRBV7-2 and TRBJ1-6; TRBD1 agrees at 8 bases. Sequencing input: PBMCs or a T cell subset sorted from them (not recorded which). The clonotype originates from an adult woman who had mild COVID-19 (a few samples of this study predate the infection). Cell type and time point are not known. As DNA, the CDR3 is TGTGCCAGCAGCTTAGTTTTCCTCGGTCAGGGGGCCTCACCCCTCCACTTT. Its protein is CASSLVFLGQGASPLHF.